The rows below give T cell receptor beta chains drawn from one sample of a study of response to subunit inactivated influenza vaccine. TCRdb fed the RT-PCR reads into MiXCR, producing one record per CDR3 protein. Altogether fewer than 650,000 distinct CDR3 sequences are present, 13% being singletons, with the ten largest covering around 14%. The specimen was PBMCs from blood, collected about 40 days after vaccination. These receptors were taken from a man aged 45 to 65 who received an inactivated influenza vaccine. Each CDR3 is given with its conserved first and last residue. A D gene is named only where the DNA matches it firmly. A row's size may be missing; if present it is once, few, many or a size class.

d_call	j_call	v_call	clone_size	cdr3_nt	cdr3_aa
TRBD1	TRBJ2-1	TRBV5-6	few	TGTGCCAGCAGCTTTAACAGGGGTAATGAGCAGTTCTTC	CASSFNRGNEQFF
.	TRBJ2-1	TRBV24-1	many	TGTGCCACCAGTGATTTGAGGGACACCTTTGGGTTGCAGTTCTTC	CATSDLRDTFGLQFF
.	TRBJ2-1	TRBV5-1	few	TGCGCCAGCACCAACTTGCTGGACCAGTTCTCCTACAATGAGCAGTTCTTC	CASTNLLDQFSYNEQFF
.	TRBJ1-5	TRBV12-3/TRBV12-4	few	TGTGCCAGCAGCGCCTTGATTCAGCCCCAGCATTTT	CASSALIQPQHF
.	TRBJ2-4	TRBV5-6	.	TGTGCCAGCAGCCCCAGCAGACCCAAAAACATTCAGTACTTC	CASSPSRPKNIQYF
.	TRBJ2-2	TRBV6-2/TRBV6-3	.	TGTGCCAGCAGTTACTCGAGAGGGCACACCGGGGAGCTGTTTTTT	CASSYSRGHTGELFF
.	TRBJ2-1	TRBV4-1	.	TGCGCCAGCAGCCGCCGGACAACCGGATCCTACAATGAGCAGTTCTTC	CASSRRTTGSYNEQFF
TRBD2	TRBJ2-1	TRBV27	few	TGTGCCAGCAGTCCCTTGACTAGCGGGGGGGTGGATGAGCAGTTCTTC	CASSPLTSGGVDEQFF
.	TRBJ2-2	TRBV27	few	TGTGCCAGCAGTTTTTCTATGGAACCTAACAGGTACCCCATCAACACCGGGGAGCTGTTTTTT	CASSFSMEPNRYPINTGELFF
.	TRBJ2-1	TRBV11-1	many	TGTGCCAGCAGCCCACGTGGGAATTACAATGAGCAGTTCTTC	CASSPRGNYNEQFF
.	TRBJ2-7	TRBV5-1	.	TGCGCCAGCAGCCAGCAGTCGGGACGTGGCGCCTACGAGCAGTACTTC	CASSQQSGRGAYEQYF
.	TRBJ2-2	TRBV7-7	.	TGTGCTAGCAGCGTTGGGACTTACACCGGGGAGCTGTTTTTT	CASSVGTYTGELFF
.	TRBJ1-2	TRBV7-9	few	TGTGCCAGCAGCCCCCGCGTTGGTTTCAATCTCGGTGGCTACACCTTC	CASSPRVGFNLGGYTF
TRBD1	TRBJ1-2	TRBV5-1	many	TGCGCCAGCAGCCAGAAGGGACAGGACGAGAATAGCTACACCTTC	CASSQKGQDENSYTF
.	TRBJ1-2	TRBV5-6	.	TGTGCCAGCAGTTCGGGGACCGGATTCTATGGCTACACCTTC	CASSSGTGFYGYTF
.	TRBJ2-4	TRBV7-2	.	TGTGCCAGCAGCCCCCCCCAAGGCAGGGCCAAAAACATTCAGTACTTC	CASSPPQGRAKNIQYF